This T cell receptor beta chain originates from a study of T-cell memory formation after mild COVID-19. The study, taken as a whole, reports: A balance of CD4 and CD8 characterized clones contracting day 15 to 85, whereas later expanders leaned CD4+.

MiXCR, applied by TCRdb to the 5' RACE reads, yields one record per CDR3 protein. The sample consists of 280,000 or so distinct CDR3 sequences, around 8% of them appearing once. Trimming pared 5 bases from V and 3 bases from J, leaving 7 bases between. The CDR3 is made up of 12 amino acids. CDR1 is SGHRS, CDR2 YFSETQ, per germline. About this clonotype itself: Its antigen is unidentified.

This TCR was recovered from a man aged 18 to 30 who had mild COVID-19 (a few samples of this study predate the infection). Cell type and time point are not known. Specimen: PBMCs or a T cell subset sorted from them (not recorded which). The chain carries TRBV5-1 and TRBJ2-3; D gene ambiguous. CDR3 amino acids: CASREFTDTQYF. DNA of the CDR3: TGCGCCAGCAGAGAGTTTACAGATACGCAGTATTTT.